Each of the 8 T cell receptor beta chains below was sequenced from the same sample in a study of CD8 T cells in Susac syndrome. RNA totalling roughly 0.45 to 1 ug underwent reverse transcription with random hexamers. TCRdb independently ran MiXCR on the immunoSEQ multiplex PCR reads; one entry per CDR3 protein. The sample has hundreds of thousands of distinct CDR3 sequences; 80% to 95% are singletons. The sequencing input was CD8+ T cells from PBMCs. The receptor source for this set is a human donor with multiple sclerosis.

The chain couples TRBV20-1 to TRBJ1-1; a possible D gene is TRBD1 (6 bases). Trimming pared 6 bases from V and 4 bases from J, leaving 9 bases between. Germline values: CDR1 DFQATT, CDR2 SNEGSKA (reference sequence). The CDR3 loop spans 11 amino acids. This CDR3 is CSAEDSTEAFF. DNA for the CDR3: TGCAGTGCCGAGGACAGCACTGAAGCTTTCTTT.

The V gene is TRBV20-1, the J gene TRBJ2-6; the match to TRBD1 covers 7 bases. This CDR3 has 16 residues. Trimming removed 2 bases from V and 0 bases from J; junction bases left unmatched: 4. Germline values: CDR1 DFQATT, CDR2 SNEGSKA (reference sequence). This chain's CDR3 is CSARIQGDSGANVLTF. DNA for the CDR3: TGCAGTGCTAGAATTCAGGGGGACTCTGGGGCCAACGTCCTGACTTTC.

The CDR3 DNA reads as TGTGCCAGTAGTATAGATCTAACAAGCGGGGAGCTGTTTTTT. It yields the protein CASSIDLTSGELFF. V and J are TRBV19 and TRBJ2-2; D call uncertain. V lost 0 bases to trimming and J lost 7 bases, with 9 bases between them. Germline-derived CDR1 and CDR2 are LNHDA and SQIVND (reference sequence). The CDR3 has 14 amino acids.

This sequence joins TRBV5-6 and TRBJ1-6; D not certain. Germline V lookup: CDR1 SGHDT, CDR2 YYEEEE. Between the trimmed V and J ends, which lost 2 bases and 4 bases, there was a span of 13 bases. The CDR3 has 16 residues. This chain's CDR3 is CASSFFTAGYNSPLHF. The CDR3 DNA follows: TGTGCCAGCAGCTTTTTTACAGCCGGTTATAATTCACCCCTCCACTTT.

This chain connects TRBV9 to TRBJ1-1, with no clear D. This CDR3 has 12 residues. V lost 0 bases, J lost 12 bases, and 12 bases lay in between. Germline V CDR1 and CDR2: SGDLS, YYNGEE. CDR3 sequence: CASSVDAEHPFF. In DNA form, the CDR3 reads TGTGCCAGCAGCGTAGATGCGGAGCACCCTTTCTTT.

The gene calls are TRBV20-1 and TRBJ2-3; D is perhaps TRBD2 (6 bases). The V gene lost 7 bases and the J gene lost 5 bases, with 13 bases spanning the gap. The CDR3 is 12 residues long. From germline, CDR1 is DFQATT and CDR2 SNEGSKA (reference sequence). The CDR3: CSGGDSGDTQYF. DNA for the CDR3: TGCAGTGGCGGGGACTCGGGAGATACGCAGTATTTT.

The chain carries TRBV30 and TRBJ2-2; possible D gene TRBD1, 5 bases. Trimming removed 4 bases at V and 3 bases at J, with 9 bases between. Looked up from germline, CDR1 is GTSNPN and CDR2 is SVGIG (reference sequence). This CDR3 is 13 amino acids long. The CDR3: CAWKTAYTGELFF. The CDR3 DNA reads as TGTGCCTGGAAGACAGCTTACACCGGGGAGCTGTTTTTT.

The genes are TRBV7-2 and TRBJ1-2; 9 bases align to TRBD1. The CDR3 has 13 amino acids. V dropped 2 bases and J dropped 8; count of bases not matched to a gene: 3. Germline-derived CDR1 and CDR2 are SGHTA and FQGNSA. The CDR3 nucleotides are TGTGCCAGCAGCTTACCGACAGGGGGAGGCTACACCTTC. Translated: CASSLPTGGGYTF.